This T cell receptor (beta chain) comes out of a study of T cell responses to AZD1222 COVID-19 vaccine. The CDR3 contains 12 residues. V gave up 4 bases and J gave up 7 bases, with 11 bases separating them. Germline V gene data show CDR1 as SQVTM and CDR2 as ANQGSEA. A remark on this clone: The antigen remains undetermined.

Study observations and caveats: Repertoire sampling happened only post peak T cell response. Spike-specific TCR breadth and depth were elevated following two AZD1222 doses. As reported, nearly half of all spike-specific TCRs target variant regions that are unmutated.

Generated by immunoSEQ multiplex PCR, the TCRdb table keeps only in-frame clones and is missing some. The sample comprises 84,000 or so clones, around 91% of which are singletons, and roughly 5.6% rests with the top ten. This receptor was taken from an adult in good health. The chain couples TRBV29-1 to TRBJ2-1; D may be TRBD1 or TRBD2 (5 bases each). Material: peripheral blood, obtained on day 0 of MenACWY control vaccination. This CDR3 is CSVAEGWNEQFF. CDR3 bases: TGCAGCGTTGCCGAGGGGTGGAATGAGCAGTTCTTC.